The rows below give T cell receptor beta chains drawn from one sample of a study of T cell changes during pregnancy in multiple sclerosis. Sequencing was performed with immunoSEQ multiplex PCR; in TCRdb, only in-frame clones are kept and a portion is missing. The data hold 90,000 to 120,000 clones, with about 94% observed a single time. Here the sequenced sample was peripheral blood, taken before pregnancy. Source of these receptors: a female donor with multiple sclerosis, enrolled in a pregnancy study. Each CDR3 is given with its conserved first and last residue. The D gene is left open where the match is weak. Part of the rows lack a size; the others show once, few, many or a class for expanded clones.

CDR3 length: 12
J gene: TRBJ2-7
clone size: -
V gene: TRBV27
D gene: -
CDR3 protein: CASTGHPYEQYF
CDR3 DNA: TGTGCCAGCACCGGTCACCCCTACGAGCAGTACTTC

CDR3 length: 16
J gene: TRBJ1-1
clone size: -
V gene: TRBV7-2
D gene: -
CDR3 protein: CASSLTLSTVNTEAFF
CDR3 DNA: TGTGCCAGCAGCTTAACCCTCTCGACAGTGAACACTGAAGCTTTCTTT

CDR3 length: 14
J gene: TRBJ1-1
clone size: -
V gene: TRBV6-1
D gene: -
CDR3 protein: CASIRGRKDTEAFF
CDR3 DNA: TGTGCCAGCATAAGGGGCAGGAAGGACACTGAAGCTTTCTTT

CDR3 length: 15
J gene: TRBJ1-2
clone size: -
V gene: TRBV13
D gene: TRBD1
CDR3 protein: CASSPRQGAHYGYTF
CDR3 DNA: TGTGCCAGCAGCCCCCGACAGGGGGCCCACTATGGCTACACCTTC

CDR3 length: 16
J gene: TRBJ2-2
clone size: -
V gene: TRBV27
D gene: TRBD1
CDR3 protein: CASSLRDRADTGELFF
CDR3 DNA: TGTGCCAGCTCCTTGAGGGACAGGGCGGACACCGGGGAGCTGTTTTTT

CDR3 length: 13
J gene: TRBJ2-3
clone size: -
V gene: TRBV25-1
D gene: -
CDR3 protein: CASRKTGADTQYF
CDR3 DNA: TGTGCCAGCAGAAAGACAGGTGCGGATACGCAGTATTTT

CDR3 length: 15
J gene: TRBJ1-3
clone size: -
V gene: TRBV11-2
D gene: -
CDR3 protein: CASSSIQGSGNTIYF
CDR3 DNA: TGTGCCAGCAGCTCAATACAGGGCTCTGGAAACACCATATATTTT

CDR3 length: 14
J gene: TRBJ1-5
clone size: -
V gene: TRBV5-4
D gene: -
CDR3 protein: CAIRGPYSNQPQHF
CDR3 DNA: TGTGCCATCCGAGGGCCTTATAGCAATCAGCCCCAGCATTTT

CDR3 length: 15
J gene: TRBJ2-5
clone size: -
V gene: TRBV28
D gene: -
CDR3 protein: CASSQLTRESETQYF
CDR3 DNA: TGTGCCAGCAGCCAGCTCACACGGGAGAGCGAGACCCAGTACTTC

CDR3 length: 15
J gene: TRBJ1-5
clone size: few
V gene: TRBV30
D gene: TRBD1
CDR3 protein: CAWSVQGGGNQPQHF
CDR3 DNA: TGTGCCTGGAGTGTACAGGGGGGAGGCAATCAGCCCCAGCATTTT

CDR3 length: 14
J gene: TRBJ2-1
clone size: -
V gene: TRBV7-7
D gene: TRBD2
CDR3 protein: CASSAEPSGSKQFF
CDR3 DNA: TGTGCCAGCAGCGCCGAACCTAGCGGGAGTAAGCAGTTCTTC

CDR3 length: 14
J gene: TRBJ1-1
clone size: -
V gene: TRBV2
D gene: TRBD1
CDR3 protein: CASSGTGGRTEAFF
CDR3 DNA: TGTGCCAGCAGTGGGACAGGGGGCCGAACTGAAGCTTTCTTT

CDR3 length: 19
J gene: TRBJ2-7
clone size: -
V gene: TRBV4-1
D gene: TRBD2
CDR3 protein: CASSQENQFGTSATYEQYF
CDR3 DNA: TGCGCCAGCAGCCAAGAAAATCAGTTCGGGACTAGCGCGACCTACGAGCAGTACTTC

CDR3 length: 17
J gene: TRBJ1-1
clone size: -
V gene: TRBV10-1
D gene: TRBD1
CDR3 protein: CASSEAGYGTANTEAFF
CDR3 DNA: TGCGCCAGCAGTGAGGCGGGTTATGGGACAGCGAACACTGAAGCTTTCTTT

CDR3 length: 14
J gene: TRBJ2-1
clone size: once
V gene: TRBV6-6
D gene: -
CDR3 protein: CASSYSGRYNEQFF
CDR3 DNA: TGTGCCAGCAGTTACTCGGGGCGGTACAATGAGCAGTTCTTC

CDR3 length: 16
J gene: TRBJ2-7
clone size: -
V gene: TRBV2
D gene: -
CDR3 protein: CASSGASRGGSDEQYF
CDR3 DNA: TGTGCCAGCAGTGGGGCCTCTAGGGGCGGTTCGGACGAGCAGTACTTC

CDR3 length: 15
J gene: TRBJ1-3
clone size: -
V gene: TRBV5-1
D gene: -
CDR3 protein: CASSLGRGGSNTIYF
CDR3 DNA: TGCGCCAGCAGCTTGGGGAGAGGGGGATCAAACACCATATATTTT

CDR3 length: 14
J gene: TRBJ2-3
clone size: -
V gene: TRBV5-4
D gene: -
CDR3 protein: CASSLKQGTDTQYF
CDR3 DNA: TGTGCCAGCAGCTTGAAGCAGGGCACAGATACGCAGTATTTT

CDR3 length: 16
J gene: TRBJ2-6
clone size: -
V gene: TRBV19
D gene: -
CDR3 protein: CASSDGASSGANVLTF
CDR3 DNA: TGTGCCAGTAGCGACGGAGCATCCTCTGGGGCCAACGTCCTGACTTTC

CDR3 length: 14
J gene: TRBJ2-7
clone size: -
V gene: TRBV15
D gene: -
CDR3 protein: CATSRGDYSYEQYF
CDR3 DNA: TGTGCCACCAGCAGGGGCGATTACTCCTACGAGCAGTACTTC

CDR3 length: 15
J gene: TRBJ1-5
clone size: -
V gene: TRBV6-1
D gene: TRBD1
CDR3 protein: CASSGQGVSNQPQHF
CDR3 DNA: TGTGCCAGCAGCGGACAGGGGGTCAGCAATCAGCCCCAGCATTTT

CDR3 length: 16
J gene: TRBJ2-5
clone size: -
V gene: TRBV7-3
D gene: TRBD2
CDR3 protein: CASSYSGLAGRETQYF
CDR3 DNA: TGTGCCAGCAGCTATTCGGGACTAGCGGGAAGAGAGACCCAGTACTTC

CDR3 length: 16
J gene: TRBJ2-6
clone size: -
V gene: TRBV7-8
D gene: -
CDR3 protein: CASSLRGFSGANVLTF
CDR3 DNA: TGTGCCAGCAGCTTAAGAGGATTCTCTGGGGCCAACGTCCTGACTTTC

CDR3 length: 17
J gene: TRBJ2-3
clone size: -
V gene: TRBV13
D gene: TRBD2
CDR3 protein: CASSLLGRTRGADTQYF
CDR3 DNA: TGTGCCAGCAGCTTGTTGGGGCGAACGCGGGGGGCAGATACGCAGTATTTT

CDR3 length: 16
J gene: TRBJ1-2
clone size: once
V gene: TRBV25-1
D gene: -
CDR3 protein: CASSALRTETNYGYTF
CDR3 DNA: TGTGCCAGCAGTGCCCTACGGACAGAAACTAACTATGGCTACACCTTC

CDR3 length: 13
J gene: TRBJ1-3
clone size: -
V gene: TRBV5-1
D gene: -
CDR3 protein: CASSLDGLNTIYF
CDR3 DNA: TGCGCCAGCAGCTTGGACGGGTTGAACACCATATATTTT

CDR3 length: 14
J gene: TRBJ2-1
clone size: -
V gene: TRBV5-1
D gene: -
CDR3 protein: CATSRESSYNEQFF
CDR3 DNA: TGCGCCACCTCCAGGGAATCTTCCTACAATGAGCAGTTCTTC

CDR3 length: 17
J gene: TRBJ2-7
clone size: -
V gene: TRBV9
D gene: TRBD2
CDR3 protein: CASSVDPAGGTLSEQYF
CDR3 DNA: TGTGCCAGCAGCGTAGATCCCGCGGGAGGAACCTTGAGCGAGCAGTACTTC

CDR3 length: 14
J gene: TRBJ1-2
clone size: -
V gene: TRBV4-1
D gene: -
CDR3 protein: CASSQEQGHYGYTF
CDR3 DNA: TGCGCCAGCAGCCAAGAACAGGGACACTATGGCTACACCTTC

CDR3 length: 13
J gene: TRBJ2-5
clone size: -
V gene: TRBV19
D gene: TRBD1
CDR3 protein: CASRDRGRETQYF
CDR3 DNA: TGTGCCAGTAGAGACAGGGGGCGAGAGACCCAGTACTTC

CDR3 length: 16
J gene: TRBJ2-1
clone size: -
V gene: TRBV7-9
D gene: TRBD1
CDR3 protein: CASSGTTGAANNEQFF
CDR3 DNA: TGTGCCAGCAGCGGGACAACAGGGGCCGCAAACAATGAGCAGTTCTTC

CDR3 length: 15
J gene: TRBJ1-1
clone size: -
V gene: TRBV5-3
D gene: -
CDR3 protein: CARSVVHRENTEAFF
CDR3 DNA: TGTGCCAGAAGCGTAGTACACAGGGAGAACACTGAAGCTTTCTTT

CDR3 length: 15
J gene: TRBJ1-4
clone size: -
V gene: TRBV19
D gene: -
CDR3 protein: CASSTPWTGDEKLFF
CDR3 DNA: TGTGCCAGTAGTACCCCGTGGACGGGGGATGAAAAACTGTTTTTT

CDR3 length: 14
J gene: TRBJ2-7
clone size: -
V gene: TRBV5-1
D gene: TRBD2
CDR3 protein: CASSLIAGGGEQYF
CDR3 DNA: TGCGCCAGCAGCTTGATAGCGGGAGGTGGGGAGCAGTACTTC

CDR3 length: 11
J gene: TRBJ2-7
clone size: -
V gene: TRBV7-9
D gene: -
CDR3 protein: CASSLQGEQYF
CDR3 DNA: TGTGCCAGCAGCTTACAGGGTGAGCAGTACTTC

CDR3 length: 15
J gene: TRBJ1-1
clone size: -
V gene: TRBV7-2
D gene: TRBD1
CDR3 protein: CASSLEGAMNTEAFF
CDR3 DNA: TGTGCCAGCAGCTTAGAGGGGGCTATGAACACTGAAGCTTTCTTT

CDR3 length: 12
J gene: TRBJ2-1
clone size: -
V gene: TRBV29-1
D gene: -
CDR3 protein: CSVEDTYNEQFF
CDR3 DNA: TGCAGCGTTGAAGATACCTACAATGAGCAGTTCTTC

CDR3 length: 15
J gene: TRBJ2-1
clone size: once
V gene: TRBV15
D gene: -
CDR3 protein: CATSREGLSYNEQFF
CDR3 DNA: TGTGCCACCAGCAGGGAGGGTCTTTCCTACAATGAGCAGTTCTTC

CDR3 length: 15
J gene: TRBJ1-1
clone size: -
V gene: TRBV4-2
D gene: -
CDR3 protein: CASSQDGVVTAQAFF
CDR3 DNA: TGTGCCAGCAGCCAAGATGGCGTGGTCACAGCTCAGGCTTTCTTT

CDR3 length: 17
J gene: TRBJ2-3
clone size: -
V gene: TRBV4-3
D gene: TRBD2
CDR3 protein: CASSQDSGLAGTDTQYF
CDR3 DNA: TGCGCCAGCAGCCAAGACTCGGGACTAGCGGGTACAGATACGCAGTATTTT